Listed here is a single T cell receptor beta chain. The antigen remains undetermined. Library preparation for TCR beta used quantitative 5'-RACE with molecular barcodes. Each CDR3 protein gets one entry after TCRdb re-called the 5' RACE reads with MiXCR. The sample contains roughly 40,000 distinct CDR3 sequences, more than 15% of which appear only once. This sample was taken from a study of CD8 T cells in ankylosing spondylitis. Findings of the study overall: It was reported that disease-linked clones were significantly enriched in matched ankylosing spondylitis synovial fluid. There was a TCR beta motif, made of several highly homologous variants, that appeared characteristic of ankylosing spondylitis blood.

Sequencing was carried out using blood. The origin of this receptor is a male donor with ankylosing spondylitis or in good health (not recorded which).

The CDR3 here is CAISTGTSTHNEQFF. CDR3 coding DNA: TGTGCCATCAGTACCGGGACTAGTACGCACAATGAGCAGTTCTTC. This sequence joins TRBV10-3 and TRBJ2-1, with TRBD2 matching over 8 bases. CDR1 is ENHRY and CDR2 is SYGVKD in the germline V gene. The CDR3 loop spans 15 amino acids. J gave up 5 bases and V 5 bases, and 8 bases lay outside the gene matches.